This T cell receptor (beta chain) was profiled in a study of CD4 T cells in relation to SARS-CoV-2 and coronaviruses. As regards this clone: What it binds is not known.

Uncultured naive and memory CD4+ T cells supplied DNA for deep TCR-beta sequencing. Sequencing was performed with immunoSEQ multiplex PCR; in TCRdb, only in-frame clones are kept and a portion is missing. Among about 64,000 clones listed, about 94% were seen once. The study's findings and limits: About 65% of donors had memory CD4+ clonotypes crossrecognizing SARS-CoV-2 and common cold coronavirus spike. The assay detects memory recall responses, not culture-primed primary responses.

CD4+ T cells from unexposed donors were obtained before the COVID-19 pandemic (2011-2018). Germline assignment: CDR1 SGHTA and CDR2 FQGTGA. V lost 5 bases, J lost 4 bases, and 16 bases stayed unmatched. CDR3 length: 19 residues. The origin of this receptor is a human donor in good health. The chain carries TRBV7-3 and TRBJ2-2; TRBD1 matches 10 bases. Sequenced input: naive CD4+ T cells from PBMCs. The subset was: naive CD4+ T cells isolated by negative enrichment. CDR3 amino acids: CASSPRFTGTGAGTGELFF. DNA for the CDR3: TGTGCCAGCAGCCCCCGATTTACCGGGACAGGGGCGGGCACCGGGGAGCTGTTTTTT.